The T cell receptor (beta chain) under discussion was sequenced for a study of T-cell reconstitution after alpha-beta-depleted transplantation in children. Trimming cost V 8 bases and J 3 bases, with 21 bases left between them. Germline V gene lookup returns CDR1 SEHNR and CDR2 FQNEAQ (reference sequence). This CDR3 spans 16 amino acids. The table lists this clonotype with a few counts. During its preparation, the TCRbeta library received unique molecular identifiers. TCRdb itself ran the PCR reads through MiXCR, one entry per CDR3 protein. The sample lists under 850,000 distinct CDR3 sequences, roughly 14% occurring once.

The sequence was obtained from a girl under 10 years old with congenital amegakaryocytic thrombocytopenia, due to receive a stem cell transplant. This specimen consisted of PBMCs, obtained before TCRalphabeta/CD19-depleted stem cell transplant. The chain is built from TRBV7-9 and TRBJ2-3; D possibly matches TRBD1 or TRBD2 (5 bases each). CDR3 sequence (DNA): TGTGCCAGCGGCCCCGCCGGGACGTTGGGGACAGATACGCAGTATTTT. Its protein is CASGPAGTLGTDTQYF.